The 23 T cell receptor beta chains below were found in one sample sequenced in a study of T cells in Graves' hyperthyroidism and ophthalmopathy. TCR beta CDR3 regions were amplified from RNA. A set of HTBI primers served as the primers for a first-round RT-PCR of the TCR CDR3. TCRdb independently ran MiXCR on the multiplex PCR reads; one entry per CDR3 protein. The sample includes over 500,000 distinct CDR3 sequences, about 16% of them seen just once. The specimen sequenced was blood. The source of these receptors is a woman aged 25 to 39 with Graves' ophthalmopathy.

This clonotype was observed many times. The gene calls are TRBV12-3 or TRBV12-4 and TRBJ2-7, with D perhaps matching TRBD1 (5 bases). The V end was cut by 3 bases, the J end by 3 bases, with 9 bases between. CDR3 length equals 13 residues. The CDR3 spells CASSFATDYEQYF. The CDR3 DNA is TGTGCCAGCAGTTTCGCGACAGACTACGAGCAGTACTTC.

This clonotype was counted only a few times. The rearrangement joins TRBV11-2 to TRBJ2-7, with D unresolved. V was cut by 1 base and J by 7 bases, with 8 bases left in between. The CDR3 sequence is 12 residues long. Per germline, CDR1 SGHAT and CDR2 FQNNGV. As DNA, the CDR3 is TGTGCCAGCAGCTTAGCGCCTATAGAGCAGTACTTC. Amino acids: CASSLAPIEQYF.

The rearrangement uses TRBV25-1 and TRBJ2-1; 9 bases agree with TRBD2. Trimming removed 8 bases from V and 4 bases from J; junction bases left unmatched: 15. CDR1 is MGHDK and CDR2 is SYGVNS in the germline V gene. This CDR3 is built from 17 residues. The CDR3 loop is CASSLKAAGGSYNEQFF. CDR3 coding DNA: TGTGCCAGCTCGCTAAAAGCCGCGGGAGGGTCGTACAATGAGCAGTTCTTC.

The chain has TRBV27 and TRBJ2-1, with 10 bases that match TRBD1. The CDR3 has 12 amino acids. Germline V lookup: CDR1 MNHEY, CDR2 SMNVEV (reference sequence). V was pared by 6 bases and J by 10 bases, with 3 bases of the junction left unmatched. The CDR3 here is CASRTGGSEQFF. In DNA, the CDR3 is TGTGCCAGCAGGACAGGGGGCAGCGAGCAGTTCTTC.

The sample holds many counts of this clonotype. V is TRBV7-2 and J is TRBJ2-7; 13 bases fit TRBD2. After removal of 4 bases from V and 4 bases from J, the junction contained 13 bases not matched to a gene. The germline V gene encodes CDR1 SGHTA and CDR2 FQGNSA. There are 18 residues in the CDR3. This CDR3 reads CASSYRTSGRGGLYEQYF. DNA for the CDR3: TGTGCCAGCAGCTATCGGACTAGCGGGAGAGGGGGGTTATACGAGCAGTACTTC.

The table lists this clonotype with many counts. The chain is built from TRBV11-2 and TRBJ2-1; D not certain. Trimming left V 2 bases short and J 0 bases short, with 8 bases between. The length of the CDR3 is 15 residues. CDR1 is SGHAT and CDR2 is FQNNGV in the germline V gene. Here the CDR3 reads CASSLRGNSYNEQFF. DNA of the CDR3: TGTGCCAGCAGCTTAAGAGGTAACTCCTACAATGAGCAGTTCTTC.

The sample holds many counts of this clonotype. The chain employs TRBV12-3 or TRBV12-4 and TRBJ2-5; 14 positions agree with TRBD2. With 6 bases clipped from V and 5 bases from J, the junction kept 2 bases outside the gene matches. The CDR3 sequence is 14 residues long. Here the CDR3 reads CASSGLAGGETQYF. In DNA form, the CDR3 reads TGTGCCAGCAGCGGACTAGCGGGAGGCGAGACCCAGTACTTC.

The V gene is TRBV28, the J gene TRBJ2-7; weak D call: TRBD1 (5 bases). CDR3 length: 16 residues. Germline V lookup: CDR1 MDHEN, CDR2 SYDVKM. V was shortened by 2 bases and J by 3 bases, with 17 bases between the two germline ends. The CDR3 loop reads CASSLPQGHGIYEQYF. CDR3 bases: TGTGCCAGCAGTTTACCTCAGGGCCATGGGATCTACGAGCAGTACTTC.

This clonotype was recorded many times. The chain is built from TRBV28 and TRBJ2-7, with D tentatively TRBD2 (5 bases). Germline CDR1 and CDR2: MDHEN and SYDVKM. This CDR3 region has 12 residues. V was clipped by 3 bases and J by 4 bases, with 7 bases between them. The CDR3: CASSLRAYEQYF. CDR3 in DNA: TGTGCCAGCAGTTTGAGGGCTTACGAGCAGTACTTC.

This clonotype was seen at least ten times. The chain couples TRBV3-1 to TRBJ2-2; 15 bases agree with TRBD2. The CDR3 is 18 residues long. CDR1 and CDR2 (germline): LGHDT, YNNKEL (reference sequence). V shed 2 bases and J 7 bases; nucleotides not matched to a gene: 8. As DNA, the CDR3 is TGTGCCAGCAGCCAACGCCGGACTAGCGGGAGGGAGGTCGGGGAGCTGTTTTTT. Encoded protein: CASSQRRTSGREVGELFF.

This clonotype was observed many times. The V call is TRBV7-2, the J call TRBJ2-3; a possible D gene is TRBD2 (6 bases). The CDR3 covers 15 residues. From germline, CDR1 is SGHTA and CDR2 FQGNSA. V was trimmed by 5 bases and J by 0 bases, leaving 12 bases between them. The CDR3 sequence: CASSRGTLSTDTQYF. The CDR3 region has the DNA TGTGCCAGCAGCCGGGGGACTCTTAGCACAGATACGCAGTATTTT.

At least ten counts were recorded for this clonotype. This chain joins TRBV20-1 and TRBJ2-3; 11 nucleotides align to TRBD2. The germline CDR1 and CDR2 sequences are DFQATT and SNEGSKA (reference sequence). J lost 11 bases, V lost 1 base, and 14 bases had no gene match. CDR3 length equals 16 residues. This CDR3 is CSARGMHRTSGQLQYF. The CDR3 DNA reads TGCAGTGCTAGAGGAATGCACCGGACTAGCGGGCAATTGCAGTATTTT.

CDR3 in amino acids: CASSRGQVANTGELFF. The DNA of the CDR3 is TGTGCCAGCAGCCGCGGACAGGTCGCGAACACCGGGGAGCTGTTTTTT. The genes are TRBV7-6 and TRBJ2-2; the match to TRBD1 covers 7 bases. Per the germline V gene, CDR1 is SGHVS and CDR2 is FNYEAQ. This CDR3 has 16 residues. V gave up 5 bases and J gave up 0 bases; unmatched junction bases: 6.

The table lists this clonotype with a few counts. The genes are TRBV7-9 and TRBJ2-1, with 8 bases lining up with TRBD2. This CDR3 contains 15 residues. The V gene's germline CDR1 is SEHNR and CDR2 FQNEAQ (reference sequence). Trimming took 9 bases from V and 7 from J; bases not matched to a gene: 14. Here the CDR3 reads CASPGPGTRENEQFF. CDR3 DNA: TGTGCCAGTCCAGGCCCCGGGACTAGAGAAAATGAGCAGTTCTTC.

This clonotype occurred many times. The rearrangement joins TRBV5-1 to TRBJ2-1; no reliable D call. Germline CDR1 SGHRS, CDR2 YFSETQ. V dropped 2 bases and J dropped 7 bases, with 13 bases sitting between them. The CDR3 is 14 residues long. The CDR3 nucleotides read TGCGCCAGCAGCTTTTTATCTTACGGGAATGAGCAGTTCTTC. Translated: CASSFLSYGNEQFF.

This clonotype was found many times. This rearrangement joins TRBV7-3 to TRBJ2-2, with 14 bases matching TRBD2. The CDR3 is 16 amino acids. V was pared by 6 bases and J by 3 bases, with 3 bases of the junction left unmatched. Germline CDR1 is SGHTA and CDR2 is FQGTGA. CDR3 sequence reads: CASRGLAGVDTGELFF. The CDR3 DNA follows: TGTGCCAGCAGGGGACTAGCGGGAGTTGACACCGGGGAGCTGTTTTTT. The entire variable domain, with the rest obtained from reference TRBV7-3 and TRBJ2-2, is as follows: GAGVSQTPSNKVTEKGKYVELRCDPISGHTALYWYRQSLGQGPEFLIYFQGTGAADDSGLPNDRFFAVRPEGSVSTLKIQRTERGDSAVYLCASRGLAGVDTGELFFGEGSRLTVL.

This clonotype has at least ten counts. V usage is TRBV28 and J usage is TRBJ2-7; D is possibly TRBD1 or TRBD2 (6 bases each). Germline V CDR1 and CDR2: MDHEN, SYDVKM. V lost 5 bases to trimming and J lost 3 bases, with 17 bases between them. CDR3 length: 15 amino acids. The CDR3 DNA sequence: TGTGCCAGCAGTAGGACCGGGGGCAATCTCTACGAGCAGTACTTC. It is translated as CASSRTGGNLYEQYF. The variable domain in full, with the rest retrieved from reference TRBV28 and TRBJ2-7, is DVKVTQSSRYLVKRTGEKVFLECVQDMDHENMFWYRQDPGLGLRLIYFSYDVKMKEKGDIPEGYSVSREKKERFSLILESASTNQTSMYLCASSRTGGNLYEQYFGPGTRLTVT.

This chain connects TRBV25-1 to TRBJ1-2; D is undetermined. The V gene's germline CDR1 is MGHDK and CDR2 SYGVNS. The length of the CDR3 is 14 residues. Trimming stripped 4 bases from V and 4 bases from J, with 13 bases between. Here the CDR3 reads CASSGTGSAYGYTF. In DNA form, the CDR3 reads TGTGCCAGCAGTGGTACGGGTTCGGCCTATGGCTACACCTTC.

The table lists this clonotype with a few counts. The chain uses TRBV9 and TRBJ1-1; D might be TRBD1 (6 bases). There are 16 residues in the CDR3. Trimming pared 0 bases from V and 2 bases from J, leaving 14 bases between. Germline-derived CDR1 and CDR2 are SGDLS and YYNGEE. CDR3 bases: TGTGCCAGCAGCGTAGGAGAAGGCAGGGGAAACACTGAAGCTTTCTTT. This translates into CASSVGEGRGNTEAFF.

The rearrangement uses TRBV6-1 and TRBJ1-5, with 8 positions matching TRBD1. CDR1 and CDR2 from the germline V gene are MNHNS and SASEGT. V shed 5 bases, J shed 7 bases, and the junction held 10 bases outside the gene matches. The CDR3 contains 15 residues. The CDR3 nucleotides read TGTGCCAGCAGTCAGAGCGGACAGGGAGAACAGCCCCAGCATTTT. Encoded protein: CASSQSGQGEQPQHF.

Only a few counts were recorded for this clonotype. The V call is TRBV7-3, the J call TRBJ2-1; 8 bases are shared with TRBD2. Germline CDR1 and CDR2: SGHTA and FQGTGA. The J segment lost 4 bases and the V segment lost 4 bases, leaving 6 bases of the junction unmatched. This CDR3 spans 15 amino acids. The CDR3 sequence is CASSWSGGGYNEQFF. The CDR3 nucleotides read TGTGCCAGCAGCTGGTCGGGAGGGGGGTACAATGAGCAGTTCTTC.

This clonotype was seen many times. This chain uses TRBV27 with TRBJ2-2, with 8 bases identical to TRBD2. Unmatched junction bases numbered 6, after V lost 2 bases and J lost 7 bases. This CDR3 comprises 15 residues. Looked up from germline, CDR1 is MNHEY and CDR2 is SMNVEV (reference sequence). Here the CDR3 reads CASSLSSGNGGELFF. DNA for the CDR3: TGTGCCAGCAGTTTAAGTAGCGGGAACGGCGGGGAGCTGTTTTTT.

This clonotype was seen more than once but under ten times. This rearrangement joins TRBV7-9 to TRBJ2-7, with D tentatively TRBD2 (5 bases). V was cut by 4 bases and J by 2 bases, with 12 bases left in between. The CDR3 sequence is 14 residues long. The germline V gene has CDR1 SEHNR and CDR2 FQNEAQ (reference sequence). The CDR3 is CASSSGPGTYEQYF. CDR3 nucleotide sequence: TGTGCCAGCAGCTCCGGACCCGGGACCTACGAGCAGTACTTC. Based on the CDR3 plus reference TRBV7-9 and TRBJ2-7, the full variable domain is DTGVSQNPRHKITKRGQNVTFRCDPISEHNRLYWYRQTLGQGPEFLTYFQNEAQLEKSRLLSDRFSAERPKGSFSTLEIQRTEQGDSAMYLCASSSGPGTYEQYFGPGTRLTVT.